Listed below are T cell receptor beta chains from one sample, sequenced in a study of cytomegalovirus exposure and HLA in healthy donors. Sequenced by immunoSEQ multiplex PCR; TCRdb stores in-frame clones only, minus some. The sample contains over 200,000 clones, approximately 86% of which appear only once. The sample consisted of PBMCs. Source of these receptors: a woman aged 18-29 years in good health and CMV-seronegative. CDR3s include the opening cysteine and the closing phenylalanine or tryptophan. A D gene is named only where the DNA matches it firmly. Part of the rows lack a size; the others show once, few, many or a class for expanded clones.

j_call: TRBJ2-2; cdr3_length: 15; clone_size: NA; d_call: NA; v_call: TRBV13; cdr3_nt: TGTGCCAGCAGCTTAGGCCAGATGAACACCGGGGAGCTGTTTTTT; cdr3_aa: CASSLGQMNTGELFF
j_call: TRBJ1-2; cdr3_length: 14; clone_size: NA; d_call: NA; v_call: TRBV30; cdr3_nt: TGTGCCTGGAGTGCGGGGGGCGCAAAGTATGGCTACACCTTC; cdr3_aa: CAWSAGGAKYGYTF
j_call: TRBJ2-1; cdr3_length: 11; clone_size: NA; d_call: NA; v_call: TRBV29-1; cdr3_nt: TGCAGCGTTGATCGGGGCAATGAGCAGTTCTTC; cdr3_aa: CSVDRGNEQFF
j_call: TRBJ2-5; cdr3_length: 16; clone_size: once; d_call: TRBD2; v_call: TRBV9; cdr3_nt: TGTGCCAGCAGCGTAGACGGACTAGCGGGGGAAGAGACCCAGTACTTC; cdr3_aa: CASSVDGLAGEETQYF
j_call: TRBJ1-1; cdr3_length: 15; clone_size: NA; d_call: NA; v_call: TRBV5-1; cdr3_nt: TGCGCCAGCAGCTTGGGGGCAGGGATGAACACTGAAGCTTTCTTT; cdr3_aa: CASSLGAGMNTEAFF
j_call: TRBJ2-5; cdr3_length: 17; clone_size: once; d_call: TRBD2; v_call: TRBV5-4; cdr3_nt: TGTGCCAGCAGTCCACTGCCTAGCGGGAGAGGGCAAGAGACCCAGTACTTC; cdr3_aa: CASSPLPSGRGQETQYF
j_call: TRBJ2-1; cdr3_length: 15; clone_size: NA; d_call: TRBD2; v_call: TRBV27; cdr3_nt: TGTGCCAGCAGTTCTAGCGGGAGCTCCTACAATGAGCAGTTCTTC; cdr3_aa: CASSSSGSSYNEQFF
j_call: TRBJ1-1; cdr3_length: 13; clone_size: NA; d_call: TRBD1; v_call: TRBV19; cdr3_nt: TGTGCCAGTAGTACACAGGGGGCTGTGGGAGCTTTCTTT; cdr3_aa: CASSTQGAVGAFF
j_call: TRBJ2-7; cdr3_length: 15; clone_size: NA; d_call: NA; v_call: TRBV6-5; cdr3_nt: TGTGCCAGCACCCTTGGGAACGGCCCGGGATACGAGCAGTACTTC; cdr3_aa: CASTLGNGPGYEQYF
j_call: TRBJ2-7; cdr3_length: 15; clone_size: NA; d_call: TRBD1; v_call: TRBV19; cdr3_nt: TGTGCCAGTAGCCGACGGACAGGGAGCTCCTACGAGCAGTACTTC; cdr3_aa: CASSRRTGSSYEQYF
j_call: TRBJ2-3; cdr3_length: 14; clone_size: NA; d_call: TRBD1; v_call: TRBV2; cdr3_nt: TGTGCCAGCAGGCACAGGGGTTCGGCGGATACGCAGTATTTT; cdr3_aa: CASRHRGSADTQYF
j_call: TRBJ1-5; cdr3_length: 15; clone_size: NA; d_call: TRBD1; v_call: TRBV28; cdr3_nt: TGTGCCAGCAGTCCCAGGGGGCGCGGTAATCAGCCCCAGCATTTT; cdr3_aa: CASSPRGRGNQPQHF
j_call: TRBJ1-1; cdr3_length: 14; clone_size: NA; d_call: TRBD1; v_call: TRBV6-5; cdr3_nt: TGTGCCAGCAGACCGGGACAGGGGAGGACTGAAGCTTTCTTT; cdr3_aa: CASRPGQGRTEAFF
j_call: TRBJ2-7; cdr3_length: 18; clone_size: NA; d_call: TRBD1; v_call: TRBV13; cdr3_nt: TGTGCCAGCAGCTTATATTTCAGGGGGCCAGGGGCTGCAGACGAGCAGTACTTC; cdr3_aa: CASSLYFRGPGAADEQYF
j_call: TRBJ2-7; cdr3_length: 14; clone_size: NA; d_call: NA; v_call: TRBV27; cdr3_nt: TGTGCCAGCAGTTTAAGGGGGTACTCCTACGAGCAGTACTTC; cdr3_aa: CASSLRGYSYEQYF
j_call: TRBJ2-5; cdr3_length: 15; clone_size: NA; d_call: TRBD1; v_call: TRBV28; cdr3_nt: TGTGCCAGCAGTTCCTTGGGACAGGCGGAAGAGACCCAGTACTTC; cdr3_aa: CASSSLGQAEETQYF
j_call: TRBJ2-5; cdr3_length: 12; clone_size: NA; d_call: NA; v_call: TRBV2; cdr3_nt: TGTGCCAGCAGTGACTGGCGGGAGACCCAGTACTTC; cdr3_aa: CASSDWRETQYF
j_call: TRBJ2-5; cdr3_length: 13; clone_size: once; d_call: NA; v_call: TRBV7-6; cdr3_nt: TGTGCCAGCAGCTTCTCGCGGACTGAGACCCAGTACTTC; cdr3_aa: CASSFSRTETQYF
j_call: TRBJ1-2; cdr3_length: 14; clone_size: NA; d_call: TRBD1; v_call: TRBV6-5; cdr3_nt: TGTGCCAGCAGTTACGGGCAGGGGGGCTATGGCTACACCTTC; cdr3_aa: CASSYGQGGYGYTF
j_call: TRBJ2-2; cdr3_length: 17; clone_size: NA; d_call: TRBD2; v_call: TRBV19; cdr3_nt: TGTGCCAGTAGTATCTCTGGCAGCGGGACCAACACCGGGGAGCTGTTTTTT; cdr3_aa: CASSISGSGTNTGELFF
j_call: TRBJ2-5; cdr3_length: 16; clone_size: NA; d_call: NA; v_call: TRBV15; cdr3_nt: TGTGCCACCAGCAAGGCGGCAGGGGGGCCCCAAGAGACCCAGTACTTC; cdr3_aa: CATSKAAGGPQETQYF
j_call: TRBJ2-7; cdr3_length: 13; clone_size: NA; d_call: NA; v_call: TRBV18; cdr3_nt: TGTGCCAGCTCACCAGAGGACAATTACGAGCAGTACTTC; cdr3_aa: CASSPEDNYEQYF
j_call: TRBJ1-2; cdr3_length: 14; clone_size: NA; d_call: TRBD1; v_call: TRBV5-4; cdr3_nt: TGTGCCAGCAGTTTCCGGGACAGGGGGAATGGCTACACCTTC; cdr3_aa: CASSFRDRGNGYTF
j_call: TRBJ2-7; cdr3_length: 14; clone_size: NA; d_call: TRBD2; v_call: TRBV2; cdr3_nt: TGTGCCAGCAGTGCCCGACTAGCGGGAGAGGAGCAGTACTTC; cdr3_aa: CASSARLAGEEQYF
j_call: TRBJ2-1; cdr3_length: 17; clone_size: NA; d_call: TRBD2; v_call: TRBV7-9; cdr3_nt: TGTGCCAGCAGCCCCCGAGGAAAGCGGGGGTTCTACAATGAGCAGTTCTTC; cdr3_aa: CASSPRGKRGFYNEQFF
j_call: TRBJ2-2; cdr3_length: 15; clone_size: NA; d_call: NA; v_call: TRBV25-1; cdr3_nt: TGTGCCACAGAAAGATGGGGCAAGAACACCGGGGAGCTGTTTTTT; cdr3_aa: CATERWGKNTGELFF
j_call: TRBJ2-5; cdr3_length: 13; clone_size: NA; d_call: NA; v_call: TRBV5-1; cdr3_nt: TGCGCCAGCAGCTCTGCGGCTGTGGAGACCCAGTACTTC; cdr3_aa: CASSSAAVETQYF
j_call: TRBJ2-1; cdr3_length: 15; clone_size: NA; d_call: TRBD2; v_call: TRBV28; cdr3_nt: TGTGCCAGCAGTACGGGACTAGCGACCTTAGGTGAGCAGTTCTTC; cdr3_aa: CASSTGLATLGEQFF
j_call: TRBJ2-7; cdr3_length: 15; clone_size: NA; d_call: TRBD1; v_call: TRBV13; cdr3_nt: TGTGCCAGCAGCTTTTCCGGGACAGGGTATGACGAGCAGTACTTC; cdr3_aa: CASSFSGTGYDEQYF
j_call: TRBJ2-1; cdr3_length: 15; clone_size: NA; d_call: NA; v_call: TRBV7-9; cdr3_nt: TGTGCCAGCAGCCCTGCGGGGAGCTCCTACAATGAGCAGTTCTTC; cdr3_aa: CASSPAGSSYNEQFF
j_call: TRBJ2-5; cdr3_length: 15; clone_size: NA; d_call: TRBD1; v_call: TRBV5-4; cdr3_nt: TGTGCCAGCAGCATTCCGACAGGGGATCAAGAGACCCAGTACTTC; cdr3_aa: CASSIPTGDQETQYF
j_call: TRBJ2-7; cdr3_length: 15; clone_size: once; d_call: NA; v_call: TRBV7-2; cdr3_nt: TGTGCCAGCAGCTTATCCCAGGGGCTGTCCTACGAGCAGTACTTC; cdr3_aa: CASSLSQGLSYEQYF